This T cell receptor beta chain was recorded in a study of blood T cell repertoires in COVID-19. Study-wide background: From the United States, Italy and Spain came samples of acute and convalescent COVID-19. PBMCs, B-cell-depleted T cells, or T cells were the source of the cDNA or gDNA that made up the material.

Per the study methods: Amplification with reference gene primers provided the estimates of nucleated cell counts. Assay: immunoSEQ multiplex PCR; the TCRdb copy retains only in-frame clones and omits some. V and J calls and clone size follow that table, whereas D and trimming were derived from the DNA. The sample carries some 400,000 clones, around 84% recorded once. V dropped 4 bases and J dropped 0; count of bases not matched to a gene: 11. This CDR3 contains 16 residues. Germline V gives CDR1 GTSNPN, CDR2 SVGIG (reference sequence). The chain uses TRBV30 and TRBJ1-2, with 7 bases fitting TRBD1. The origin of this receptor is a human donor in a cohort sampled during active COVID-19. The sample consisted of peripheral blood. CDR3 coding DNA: TGTGCCTGGAAGGGGAAGCGCGACAGGGCTAACTATGGCTACACCTTC. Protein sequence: CAWKGKRDRANYGYTF. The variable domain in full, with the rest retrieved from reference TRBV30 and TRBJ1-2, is SQTIHQWPATLVQPVGSPLSLECTVEGTSNPNLYWYRQAAGRGLQLLFYSVGIGQISSEVPQNLSASRPQDRQFILSSKKLLLSDSGFYLCAWKGKRDRANYGYTFGSGTRLTVV.